This T cell receptor (beta chain) comes out of a study of PD-1 blockade in mismatch repair-deficient tumors. The method was immunoSEQ multiplex PCR; TCRdb's version includes in-frame clones alone and lacks a portion of them. The data hold fewer than 25,000 clones, with approximately 80% observed a single time. Germline V gene lookup returns CDR1 WSHSY and CDR2 SAAADI. The CDR3 loop spans 12 amino acids. The V end was cut by 6 bases, the J end by 2 bases, with 7 bases between. All patients were mismatch repair deficient, assessed by either PCR or immunohistochemistry. The sequence derives from an adult with mismatch repair-deficient cancer. The material sequenced was PBMCs, taken 52 weeks after starting pembrolizumab. This rearrangement joins TRBV10-2 to TRBJ2-5, with D unresolved. The CDR3 DNA reads as TGCGCCAGCAGCGGTAATCAAGAGACCCAGTACTTC. The encoded protein is CASSGNQETQYF.